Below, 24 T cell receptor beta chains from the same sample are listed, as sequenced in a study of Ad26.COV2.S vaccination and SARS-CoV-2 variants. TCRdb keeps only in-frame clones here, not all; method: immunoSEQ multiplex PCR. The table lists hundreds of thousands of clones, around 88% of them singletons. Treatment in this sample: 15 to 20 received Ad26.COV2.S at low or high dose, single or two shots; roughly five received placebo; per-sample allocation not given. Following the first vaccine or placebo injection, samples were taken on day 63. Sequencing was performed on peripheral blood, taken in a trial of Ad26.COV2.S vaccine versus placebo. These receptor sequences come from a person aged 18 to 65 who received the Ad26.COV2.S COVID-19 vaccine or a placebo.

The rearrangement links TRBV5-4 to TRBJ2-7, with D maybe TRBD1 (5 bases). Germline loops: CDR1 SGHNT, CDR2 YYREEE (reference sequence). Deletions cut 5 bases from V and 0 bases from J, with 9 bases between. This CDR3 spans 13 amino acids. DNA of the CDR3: TGTGCCAGCAGACCGACAGCCTCCTACGAGCAGTACTTC. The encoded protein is CASRPTASYEQYF.

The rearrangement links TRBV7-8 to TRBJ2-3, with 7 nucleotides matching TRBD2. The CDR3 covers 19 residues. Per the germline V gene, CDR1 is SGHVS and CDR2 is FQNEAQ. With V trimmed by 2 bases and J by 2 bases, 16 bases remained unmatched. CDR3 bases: TGTGCCAGCAGCTTAAGGCGCGCGTGGGCTAGCGGAAACACAGATACGCAGTATTTT. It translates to CASSLRRAWASGNTDTQYF. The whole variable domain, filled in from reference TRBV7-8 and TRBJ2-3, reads GAGVSQSPRYKVAKRGQDVALRCDPISGHVSLFWYQQALGQGPEFLTYFQNEAQLDKSGLPSDRFFAERPEGSVSTLKIQRTQQEDSAVYLCASSLRRAWASGNTDTQYFGPGTRLTVL.

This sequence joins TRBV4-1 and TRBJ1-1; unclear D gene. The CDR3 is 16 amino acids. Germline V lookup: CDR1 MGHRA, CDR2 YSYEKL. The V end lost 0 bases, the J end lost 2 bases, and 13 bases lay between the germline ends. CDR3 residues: CASSQDSTRLNTEAFF. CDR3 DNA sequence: TGCGCCAGCAGCCAAGACTCTACGAGGCTCAACACTGAAGCTTTCTTT.

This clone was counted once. Here the CDR3 reads CASSGGQGGGETQYF. CDR3 DNA: TGTGCCAGCAGCGGGGGACAGGGTGGTGGAGAGACCCAGTACTTC. This chain uses TRBV5-4 with TRBJ2-5, with 9 bases that match TRBD1. The CDR3 is 15 amino acids. The germline gives CDR1 SGHNT, CDR2 YYREEE (reference sequence). V shed 4 bases, J shed 4 bases, and the junction held 8 bases outside the gene matches.

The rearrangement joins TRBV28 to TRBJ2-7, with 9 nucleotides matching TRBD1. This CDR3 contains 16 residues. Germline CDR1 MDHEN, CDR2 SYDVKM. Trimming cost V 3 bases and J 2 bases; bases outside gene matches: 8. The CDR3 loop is CASSFGGQGPPYEQYF. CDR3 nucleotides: TGTGCCAGCAGTTTTGGGGGACAGGGACCGCCCTACGAGCAGTACTTC.

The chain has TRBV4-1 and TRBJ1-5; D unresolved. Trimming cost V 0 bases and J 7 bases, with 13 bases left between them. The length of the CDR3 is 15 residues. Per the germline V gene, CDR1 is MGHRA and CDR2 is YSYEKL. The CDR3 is CASSQEGQVWQPQHF. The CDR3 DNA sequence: TGCGCCAGCAGCCAAGAAGGGCAGGTTTGGCAGCCCCAGCATTTT.

The CDR3 nucleotides are TGTGCCAGCAGTTCCCGACAGGGAACTAATGAAAAACTGTTTTTT. It encodes CASSSRQGTNEKLFF. The chain couples TRBV6-5 to TRBJ1-4; 7 bases match TRBD1. This CDR3 comprises 15 residues. With 4 bases clipped from V and 1 base from J, the junction kept 3 bases outside the gene matches. Germline V CDR1 and CDR2: MNHEY, SVGAGI.

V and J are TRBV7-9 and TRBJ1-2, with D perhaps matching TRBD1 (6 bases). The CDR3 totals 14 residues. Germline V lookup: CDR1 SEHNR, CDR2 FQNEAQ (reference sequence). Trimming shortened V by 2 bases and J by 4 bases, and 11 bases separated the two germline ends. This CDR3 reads CASSLTTGTYGYTF. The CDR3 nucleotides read TGTGCCAGCAGCTTAACTACAGGGACCTATGGCTACACCTTC. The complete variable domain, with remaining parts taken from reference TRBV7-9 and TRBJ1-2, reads DTGVSQNPRHKITKRGQNVTFRCDPISEHNRLYWYRQTLGQGPEFLTYFQNEAQLEKSRLLSDRFSAERPKGSFSTLEIQRTEQGDSAMYLCASSLTTGTYGYTFGSGTRLTVV.

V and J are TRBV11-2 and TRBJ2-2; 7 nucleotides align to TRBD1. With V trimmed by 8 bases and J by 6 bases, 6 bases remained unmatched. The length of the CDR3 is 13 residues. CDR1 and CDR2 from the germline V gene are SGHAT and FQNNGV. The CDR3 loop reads CASGRQGAGELFF. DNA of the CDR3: TGTGCCAGCGGCAGACAGGGTGCCGGGGAGCTGTTTTTT. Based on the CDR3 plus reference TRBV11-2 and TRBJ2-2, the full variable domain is EAGVAQSPRYKIIEKRQSVAFWCNPISGHATLYWYQQILGQGPKLLIQFQNNGVVDDSQLPKDRFSAERLKGVDSTLKIQPAKLEDSAVYLCASGRQGAGELFFGEGSRLTVL.

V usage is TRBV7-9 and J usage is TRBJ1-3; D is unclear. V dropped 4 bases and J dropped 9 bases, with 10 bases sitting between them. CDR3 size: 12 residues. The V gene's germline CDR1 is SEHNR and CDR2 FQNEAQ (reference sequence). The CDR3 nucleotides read TGTGCCAGCAGCTCAGGCGGAGTCACCATATATTTT. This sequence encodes CASSSGGVTIYF.

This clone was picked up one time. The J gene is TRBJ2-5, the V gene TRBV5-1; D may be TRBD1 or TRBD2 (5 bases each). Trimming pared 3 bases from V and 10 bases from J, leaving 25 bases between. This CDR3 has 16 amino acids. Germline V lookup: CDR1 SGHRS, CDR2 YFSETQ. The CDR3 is CASSYSPGTRPVVQYF. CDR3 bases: TGCGCCAGCAGCTATTCCCCGGGGACCAGGCCCGTCGTCCAGTACTTC.

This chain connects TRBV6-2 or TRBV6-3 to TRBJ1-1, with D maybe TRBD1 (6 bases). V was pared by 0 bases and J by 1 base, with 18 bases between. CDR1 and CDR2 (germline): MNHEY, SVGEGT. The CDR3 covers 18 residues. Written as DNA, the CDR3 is TGTGCCAGCAGTTACTCCCTTTTGCGGGGGGCAAGGAACACTGAAGCTTTCTTT. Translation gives CASSYSLLRGARNTEAFF.

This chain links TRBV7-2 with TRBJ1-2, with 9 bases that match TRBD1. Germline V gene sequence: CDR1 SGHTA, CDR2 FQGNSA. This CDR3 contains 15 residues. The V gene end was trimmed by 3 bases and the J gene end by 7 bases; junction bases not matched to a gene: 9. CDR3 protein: CASSFRTGVYSGYTF. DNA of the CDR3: TGTGCCAGCAGCTTCAGGACAGGGGTTTACTCTGGCTACACCTTC.

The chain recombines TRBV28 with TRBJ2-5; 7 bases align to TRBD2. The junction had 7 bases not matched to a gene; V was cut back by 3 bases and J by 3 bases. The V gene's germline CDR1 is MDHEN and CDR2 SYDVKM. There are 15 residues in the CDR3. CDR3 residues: CASSFTAGVEETQYF. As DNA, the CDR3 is TGTGCCAGCAGTTTTACGGCGGGAGTGGAAGAGACCCAGTACTTC.

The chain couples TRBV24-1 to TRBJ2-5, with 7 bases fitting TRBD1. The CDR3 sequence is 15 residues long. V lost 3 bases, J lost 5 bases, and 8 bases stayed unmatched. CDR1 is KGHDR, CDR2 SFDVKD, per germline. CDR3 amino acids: CATSDRGQVLETQYF. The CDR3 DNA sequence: TGTGCCACCAGTGATAGAGGACAGGTTCTCGAGACCCAGTACTTC.

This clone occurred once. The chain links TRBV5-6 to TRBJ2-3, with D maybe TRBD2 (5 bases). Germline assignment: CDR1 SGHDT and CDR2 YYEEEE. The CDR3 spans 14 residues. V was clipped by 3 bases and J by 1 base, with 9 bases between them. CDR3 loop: CASSSSGGTDTQYF. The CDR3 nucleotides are TGTGCCAGCAGCTCCTCCGGGGGCACAGATACGCAGTATTTT. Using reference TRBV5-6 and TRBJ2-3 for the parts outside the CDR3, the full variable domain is DAGVTQSPTHLIKTRGQQVTLRCSPKSGHDTVSWYQQALGQGPQFIFQYYEEEERQRGNFPDRFSGHQFPNYSSELNVNALLLGDSALYLCASSSSGGTDTQYFGPGTRLTVL.

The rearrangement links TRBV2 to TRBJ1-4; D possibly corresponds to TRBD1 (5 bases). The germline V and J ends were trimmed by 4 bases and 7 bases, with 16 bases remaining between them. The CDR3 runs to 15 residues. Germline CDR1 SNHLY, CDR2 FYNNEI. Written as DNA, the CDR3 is TGTGCCAGCAGTGCCCCGGGACGAGGGGCTGAAAAACTGTTTTTT. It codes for CASSAPGRGAEKLFF.

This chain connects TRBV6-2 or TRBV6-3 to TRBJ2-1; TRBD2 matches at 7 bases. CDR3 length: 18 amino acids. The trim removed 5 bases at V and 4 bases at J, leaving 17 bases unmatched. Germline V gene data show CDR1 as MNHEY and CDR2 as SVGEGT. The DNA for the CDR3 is TGTGCCAGCAGTGGAGGTAGGGTCCTAGCGGATTTATACAATGAGCAGTTCTTC. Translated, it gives CASSGGRVLADLYNEQFF.

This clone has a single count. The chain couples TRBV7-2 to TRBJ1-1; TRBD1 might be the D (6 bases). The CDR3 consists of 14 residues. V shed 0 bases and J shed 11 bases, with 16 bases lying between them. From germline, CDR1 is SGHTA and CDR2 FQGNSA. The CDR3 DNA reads TGTGCCAGCAGCTTAGCTTCGGGACACTCTGGGGCTTTCTTT. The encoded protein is CASSLASGHSGAFF.

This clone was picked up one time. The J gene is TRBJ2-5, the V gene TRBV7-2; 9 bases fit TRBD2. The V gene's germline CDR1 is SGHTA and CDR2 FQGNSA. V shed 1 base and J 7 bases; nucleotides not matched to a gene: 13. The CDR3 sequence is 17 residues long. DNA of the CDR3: TGTGCCAGCAGCTTAGTCCCGGCTAGCGGGGCGGGGGGGACCCAGTACTTC. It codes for CASSLVPASGAGGTQYF. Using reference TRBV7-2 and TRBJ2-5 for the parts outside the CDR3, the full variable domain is GAGVSQSPSNKVTEKGKDVELRCDPISGHTALYWYRQSLGQGLEFLIYFQGNSAPDKSGLPSDRFSAERTGGSVSTLTIQRTQQEDSAVYLCASSLVPASGAGGTQYFGPGTRLLVL.

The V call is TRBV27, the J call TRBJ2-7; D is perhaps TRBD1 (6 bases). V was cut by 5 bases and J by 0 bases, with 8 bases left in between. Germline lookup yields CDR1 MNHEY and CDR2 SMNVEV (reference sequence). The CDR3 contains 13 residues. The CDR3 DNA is TGTGCCAGCAGTAAGACAGGCTCCTACGAGCAGTACTTC. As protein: CASSKTGSYEQYF.

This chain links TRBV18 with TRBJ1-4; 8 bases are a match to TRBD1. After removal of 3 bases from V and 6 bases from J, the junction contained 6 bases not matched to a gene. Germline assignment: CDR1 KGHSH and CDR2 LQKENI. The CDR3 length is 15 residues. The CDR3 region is CASSPRQGLDEKLFF. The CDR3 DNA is TGTGCCAGCTCACCTCGACAGGGGCTGGATGAAAAACTGTTTTTT.

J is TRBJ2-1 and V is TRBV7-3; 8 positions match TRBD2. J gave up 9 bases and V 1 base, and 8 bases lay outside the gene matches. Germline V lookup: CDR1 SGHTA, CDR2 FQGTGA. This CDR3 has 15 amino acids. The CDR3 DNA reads TGTGCCAGCAGCTTAATCGACGGGAGGGCCGGTGAGCAGTTCTTC. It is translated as CASSLIDGRAGEQFF.

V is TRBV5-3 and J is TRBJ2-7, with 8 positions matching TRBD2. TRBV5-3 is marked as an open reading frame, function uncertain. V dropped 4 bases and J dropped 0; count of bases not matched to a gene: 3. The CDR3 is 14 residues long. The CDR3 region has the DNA TGTGCCAGAAGCCAGCGGGGGAGCTCCTACGAGCAGTACTTC. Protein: CARSQRGSSYEQYF.